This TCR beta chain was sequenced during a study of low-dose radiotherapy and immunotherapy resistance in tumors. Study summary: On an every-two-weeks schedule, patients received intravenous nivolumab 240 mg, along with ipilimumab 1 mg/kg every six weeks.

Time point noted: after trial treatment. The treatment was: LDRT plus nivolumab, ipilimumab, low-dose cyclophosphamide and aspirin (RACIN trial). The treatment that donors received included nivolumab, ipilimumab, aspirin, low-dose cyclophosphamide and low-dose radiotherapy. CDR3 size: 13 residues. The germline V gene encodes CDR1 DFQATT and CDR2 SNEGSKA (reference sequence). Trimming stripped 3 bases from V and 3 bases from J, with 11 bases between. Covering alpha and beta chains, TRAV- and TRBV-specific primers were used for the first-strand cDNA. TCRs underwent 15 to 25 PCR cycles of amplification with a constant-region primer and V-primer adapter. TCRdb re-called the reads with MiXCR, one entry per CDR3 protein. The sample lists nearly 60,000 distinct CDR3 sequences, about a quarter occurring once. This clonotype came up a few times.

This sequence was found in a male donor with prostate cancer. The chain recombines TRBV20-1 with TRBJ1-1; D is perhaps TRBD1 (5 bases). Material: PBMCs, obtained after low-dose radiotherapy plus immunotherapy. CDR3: CSASLARDTEAFF. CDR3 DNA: TGCAGTGCTAGTTTGGCCAGGGACACTGAAGCTTTCTTT.